This is a list of T cell receptor beta chains from one sample in a study of blood T cell repertoires in COVID-19. Repertoires were generated with immunoSEQ multiplex PCR, while TCRdb's copy carries only in-frame clones and drops some. The repertoire consists of about 180,000 clones, with about 91% occurring once and the leading ten covering roughly 3.7%. Sample: peripheral blood. The receptors were gathered from a woman in her 30s with acute or convalescent COVID-19. Each CDR3 is given with its conserved first and last residue. Each record gives: CDR3 DNA, CDR3 protein, V gene, D gene, clone size, CDR3 length, J gene. A D gene is named only where the DNA matches it firmly. Part of the rows lack a size; the others show once, few, many or a class for expanded clones.

cdr3_nt: TGTGCCTGGACGTCGGGAGATACGCAGTATTTT
cdr3_aa: CAWTSGDTQYF
v_call: TRBV30
d_call: .
clone_size: once
cdr3_length: 11
j_call: TRBJ2-3

cdr3_nt: TGTGCCAGCAGCTTCTATTCGACAGGCGGGAGTATTGGCTACACCTTC
cdr3_aa: CASSFYSTGGSIGYTF
v_call: TRBV7-9
d_call: .
clone_size: .
cdr3_length: 16
j_call: TRBJ1-2

cdr3_nt: TGTGCCAGTAGTATAGCAGAATGGCAGTTCTTC
cdr3_aa: CASSIAEWQFF
v_call: TRBV19
d_call: .
clone_size: .
cdr3_length: 11
j_call: TRBJ2-1

cdr3_nt: TGCGCCAGCAGCGTGGTACCGGGACAGGGCCCTGAAGCTTTCTTT
cdr3_aa: CASSVVPGQGPEAFF
v_call: TRBV5-1
d_call: TRBD1
clone_size: .
cdr3_length: 15
j_call: TRBJ1-1

cdr3_nt: TGCGCCAGCAGCTCCGGCGGAACCACTAACTATGGCTACACCTTC
cdr3_aa: CASSSGGTTNYGYTF
v_call: TRBV5-1
d_call: .
clone_size: .
cdr3_length: 15
j_call: TRBJ1-2

cdr3_nt: TGTGCCAGCAGCCAGTTCAACACAGATACGCAGTATTTT
cdr3_aa: CASSQFNTDTQYF
v_call: TRBV14
d_call: .
clone_size: .
cdr3_length: 13
j_call: TRBJ2-3

cdr3_nt: TGTGCCAGCAGCTTAGCGCCTAGCAGGGAGCAGTACTTC
cdr3_aa: CASSLAPSREQYF
v_call: TRBV7-6
d_call: .
clone_size: .
cdr3_length: 13
j_call: TRBJ2-7

cdr3_nt: TGTGCCAGCAGCCCGAGGGAAGCTAATGGCTACACCTTC
cdr3_aa: CASSPREANGYTF
v_call: TRBV28
d_call: .
clone_size: .
cdr3_length: 13
j_call: TRBJ1-2

cdr3_nt: TGCGCCAGCAGTCAATCGGTGGCAGGTCGCTACGAGCAGTACTTC
cdr3_aa: CASSQSVAGRYEQYF
v_call: TRBV23-1
d_call: .
clone_size: .
cdr3_length: 15
j_call: TRBJ2-7

cdr3_nt: TGCGCCAGCAGCCGGGGGGGAATGAACACTGAAGCTTTCTTT
cdr3_aa: CASSRGGMNTEAFF
v_call: TRBV5-1
d_call: .
clone_size: few
cdr3_length: 14
j_call: TRBJ1-1

cdr3_nt: TGTGCCAGCAGCTCACAGACAGAACGCGAGCAGTACTTC
cdr3_aa: CASSSQTEREQYF
v_call: TRBV5-4
d_call: .
clone_size: .
cdr3_length: 13
j_call: TRBJ2-7

cdr3_nt: TGCGCCAGCAGCTGGGGAGCGGGAGAAGAGACCCAGTACTTC
cdr3_aa: CASSWGAGEETQYF
v_call: TRBV5-1
d_call: TRBD2
clone_size: .
cdr3_length: 14
j_call: TRBJ2-5

cdr3_nt: TGTGCCAGCAGCCCCACTAGGGAGAGTGAGCAGTTCTTC
cdr3_aa: CASSPTRESEQFF
v_call: TRBV5-4
d_call: .
clone_size: .
cdr3_length: 13
j_call: TRBJ2-1

cdr3_nt: TGCAGCGTTGAACAGTCGGTGGCGGGGGGGTATAACACCATATATTTT
cdr3_aa: CSVEQSVAGGYNTIYF
v_call: TRBV29-1
d_call: .
clone_size: .
cdr3_length: 16
j_call: TRBJ1-3

cdr3_nt: TGTGCCAGCTCTGCGGGAGTCCTTAACACCGGGGAGCTGTTTTTT
cdr3_aa: CASSAGVLNTGELFF
v_call: TRBV18
d_call: TRBD2
clone_size: .
cdr3_length: 15
j_call: TRBJ2-2

cdr3_nt: TGTGCCAGCAGGCGGGACGGAAATTCACCCCTCCACTTT
cdr3_aa: CASRRDGNSPLHF
v_call: TRBV28
d_call: .
clone_size: .
cdr3_length: 13
j_call: TRBJ1-6

cdr3_nt: TGTGCCAGCAGCTTCCAAAGCAATTCGGTGTTGCAGTTCTTC
cdr3_aa: CASSFQSNSVLQFF
v_call: TRBV7-9
d_call: .
clone_size: .
cdr3_length: 14
j_call: TRBJ2-1

cdr3_nt: TGTGCCAGTAGTATAGATCCGCCGACTGGGCAAGAGACCCAGTACTTC
cdr3_aa: CASSIDPPTGQETQYF
v_call: TRBV19
d_call: .
clone_size: .
cdr3_length: 16
j_call: TRBJ2-5

cdr3_nt: TGTGCCAGCAGTCCGGGGGGGGCTGAAGCTTTCTTT
cdr3_aa: CASSPGGAEAFF
v_call: TRBV12-3/TRBV12-4
d_call: .
clone_size: .
cdr3_length: 12
j_call: TRBJ1-1

cdr3_nt: TGCGCCAGCAGTGGGCGGGAGGCCACTGAAGCTTTCTTT
cdr3_aa: CASSGREATEAFF
v_call: TRBV5-1
d_call: .
clone_size: .
cdr3_length: 13
j_call: TRBJ1-1

cdr3_nt: TGTGCCAGCCGACAGACAGGTTACTACGAGCAGTACTTC
cdr3_aa: CASRQTGYYEQYF
v_call: TRBV6-5
d_call: .
clone_size: .
cdr3_length: 13
j_call: TRBJ2-7

cdr3_nt: TGTGCCAGCTCACTTACAGCTAGCACAGATACGCAGTATTTT
cdr3_aa: CASSLTASTDTQYF
v_call: TRBV18
d_call: .
clone_size: few
cdr3_length: 14
j_call: TRBJ2-3

cdr3_nt: TGTGCCAGCACCCCACGCGGCGGGACCAATGAGCAGTTCTTC
cdr3_aa: CASTPRGGTNEQFF
v_call: TRBV7-2
d_call: .
clone_size: .
cdr3_length: 14
j_call: TRBJ2-1

cdr3_nt: TGTGCCAGCAGCGCGGACAGGGGATATGGCTACACCTTC
cdr3_aa: CASSADRGYGYTF
v_call: TRBV7-2
d_call: TRBD1
clone_size: .
cdr3_length: 13
j_call: TRBJ1-2

cdr3_nt: TGTGCCAGCCGAAGGACAGCCACCCACACTGAAGCTTTCTTT
cdr3_aa: CASRRTATHTEAFF
v_call: TRBV25-1
d_call: .
clone_size: .
cdr3_length: 14
j_call: TRBJ1-1

cdr3_nt: TGTGCCATCAGCCCCAACACAGATACGCAGTATTTT
cdr3_aa: CAISPNTDTQYF
v_call: TRBV10-3
d_call: .
clone_size: .
cdr3_length: 12
j_call: TRBJ2-3

cdr3_nt: TGTGCCAGCGGGGGGGGACAGGGCAGCACTCCTAGCACAGATACGCAGTATTTT
cdr3_aa: CASGGGQGSTPSTDTQYF
v_call: TRBV4-2
d_call: TRBD1
clone_size: .
cdr3_length: 18
j_call: TRBJ2-3

cdr3_nt: TGCAGTGCTAGTTTGGGCTCCGAGCAGTACTTC
cdr3_aa: CSASLGSEQYF
v_call: TRBV20-1
d_call: .
clone_size: .
cdr3_length: 11
j_call: TRBJ2-7

cdr3_nt: TGTGCCTGGAGGCCAGCGGGAGGGTACAAAGAGACCCAGTACTTC
cdr3_aa: CAWRPAGGYKETQYF
v_call: TRBV30
d_call: TRBD2
clone_size: .
cdr3_length: 15
j_call: TRBJ2-5

cdr3_nt: TGTGCCAGCAAAGTAGGGGACACAGATACGCAGTATTTT
cdr3_aa: CASKVGDTDTQYF
v_call: TRBV7-9
d_call: .
clone_size: .
cdr3_length: 13
j_call: TRBJ2-3

cdr3_nt: TGTGCCTGGAGTGTAGCGGGAGATGAGCAGTTCTTC
cdr3_aa: CAWSVAGDEQFF
v_call: TRBV30
d_call: TRBD2
clone_size: .
cdr3_length: 12
j_call: TRBJ2-1

cdr3_nt: TGTGCCAGCAGTTTAGTCGCAGCCGAGGGCCCCCTCCACTTT
cdr3_aa: CASSLVAAEGPLHF
v_call: TRBV28
d_call: .
clone_size: .
cdr3_length: 14
j_call: TRBJ1-6

cdr3_nt: TGTGCCAGCTCACCACAGGGGACAATTAGCAATCAGCCCCAGCATTTT
cdr3_aa: CASSPQGTISNQPQHF
v_call: TRBV18
d_call: .
clone_size: .
cdr3_length: 16
j_call: TRBJ1-5

cdr3_nt: TGTGCCAGCAGTTTAGGGAGTTACAATGAGCAGTTCTTC
cdr3_aa: CASSLGSYNEQFF
v_call: TRBV27
d_call: .
clone_size: .
cdr3_length: 13
j_call: TRBJ2-1

cdr3_nt: TGTGCCAGCAGCAAAGTTGGGGGGAATACCTATCAGCCCCAGCATTTT
cdr3_aa: CASSKVGGNTYQPQHF
v_call: TRBV21-1
d_call: .
clone_size: .
cdr3_length: 16
j_call: TRBJ1-5

cdr3_nt: TGTGCCAGCAGCTTAGCGGGAGCGGGGGAGACCCAGTACTTC
cdr3_aa: CASSLAGAGETQYF
v_call: TRBV7-9
d_call: TRBD2
clone_size: once
cdr3_length: 14
j_call: TRBJ2-5

cdr3_nt: TGTGCCAGCAGGTTTTCGCCAGGGTCTGGAAACACCATATATTTT
cdr3_aa: CASRFSPGSGNTIYF
v_call: TRBV28
d_call: .
clone_size: .
cdr3_length: 15
j_call: TRBJ1-3

cdr3_nt: TGTGCCAGCAGCGTGACAGGGCTAGGTTCACCCCTCCACTTT
cdr3_aa: CASSVTGLGSPLHF
v_call: TRBV11-2
d_call: TRBD1
clone_size: .
cdr3_length: 14
j_call: TRBJ1-6

cdr3_nt: TGTGCCAGCAGTTCAGGCAATCAGCCCCAGCATTTT
cdr3_aa: CASSSGNQPQHF
v_call: TRBV12-3/TRBV12-4
d_call: .
clone_size: .
cdr3_length: 12
j_call: TRBJ1-5

cdr3_nt: TGTGCCAGCAGGGGACAGAGCTCCTATAATTCACCCCTCCACTTT
cdr3_aa: CASRGQSSYNSPLHF
v_call: TRBV2
d_call: TRBD1
clone_size: .
cdr3_length: 15
j_call: TRBJ1-6

cdr3_nt: TGCGCCAGCAGCTTGGGATCCGCAGTTTCTGAAGCTTTCTTT
cdr3_aa: CASSLGSAVSEAFF
v_call: TRBV5-1
d_call: .
clone_size: .
cdr3_length: 14
j_call: TRBJ1-1

cdr3_nt: TGTGCCAGCCTCAACGGGGGTAGCTCCTACAATGAGCAGTTCTTC
cdr3_aa: CASLNGGSSYNEQFF
v_call: TRBV5-6
d_call: .
clone_size: .
cdr3_length: 15
j_call: TRBJ2-1

cdr3_nt: TGTGCCAGCAGTTTGCGGTATAATGAAAAACTGTTTTTT
cdr3_aa: CASSLRYNEKLFF
v_call: TRBV12-3/TRBV12-4
d_call: .
clone_size: few
cdr3_length: 13
j_call: TRBJ1-4